The 18 T cell receptor beta chains in this list originate from one sample, sequenced in a study of shared clonotypes between healthy human individuals. TCRdb's copy holds only in-frame clones and misses some; the assay was immunoSEQ multiplex PCR. Of 2 million to 2.5 million clones listed, 93% are singletons. Sequenced material: naive CD4+ T cells from PBMCs. Sample subset: CD45RA+ positively selected. The source is a man aged 18 to 35 in good health. Some clones in this sample may be carry-over from other donors' samples.

Concerning this clone: The same CDR3 arises from other DNA sequences in this sample as well. V is TRBV6-5 and J is TRBJ1-5; 8 nucleotides line up with TRBD1. CDR3 length: 15 amino acids. From germline, CDR1 is MNHEY and CDR2 SVGAGI. The V and J ends lost 6 bases and 1 base, in that order; junction bases with no gene match: 5. CDR3 nucleotide sequence: TGTGCCAGCAGCCGACAGGGGTTGAGCAATCAGCCCCAGCATTTT. Translated: CASSRQGLSNQPQHF.

The count of this clone is one. The chain has TRBV10-3 and TRBJ1-2; a possible D gene is TRBD1 (6 bases). Germline loops: CDR1 ENHRY, CDR2 SYGVKD. V lost 6 bases to trimming and J lost 4 bases, with 15 bases between them. The CDR3 totals 14 residues. CDR3 sequence reads: CAIRDLGGPYGYTF. The CDR3 DNA sequence: TGTGCCATCAGGGACCTAGGGGGACCCTATGGCTACACCTTC.

This clone was picked up one time. This chain's CDR3 is CASSILAGGQETQYF. CDR3 nucleotide sequence: TGTGCCAGCAGCATCCTAGCGGGAGGCCAAGAGACCCAGTACTTC. The V and J genes are TRBV7-3 and TRBJ2-5; 11 nucleotides agree with TRBD2. Trimming took 5 bases from V and 1 from J; bases not matched to a gene: 3. Germline CDR1 SGHTA, CDR2 FQGTGA. The CDR3 length is 15 residues.

The chain uses TRBV28 and TRBJ2-2; TRBD1 aligns across 10 bases. The germline gives CDR1 MDHEN, CDR2 SYDVKM. With 6 bases clipped from V and 0 bases from J, the junction kept 4 bases outside the gene matches. The CDR3 is 16 amino acids. CDR3 nucleotide sequence: TGTGCCAGCAGCCGACAGGGGGCGGCGAACACCGGGGAGCTGTTTTTT. Amino acids: CASSRQGAANTGELFF.

This chain links TRBV10-3 with TRBJ2-2, with D possibly matching TRBD1 (5 bases). The germline V gene encodes CDR1 ENHRY and CDR2 SYGVKD. The V and J ends lost 0 bases and 3 bases respectively, with 11 bases between them. The CDR3 runs to 16 residues. DNA for the CDR3: TGTGCCATCAGTGAGTCGATAGGGGCGGACACCGGGGAGCTGTTTTTT. Its protein product is CAISESIGADTGELFF.

The chain joins TRBV5-6 to TRBJ2-3, with D possibly called TRBD1 or TRBD2 (6 bases each). Germline CDR1 SGHDT, CDR2 YYEEEE. The CDR3 sequence is 14 residues long. Trimming left V 1 base short and J 7 bases short, with 13 bases between. The CDR3 DNA sequence: TGTGCCAGCAGCTTGATCAGAGGGGGGAATACGCAGTATTTT. Translation gives CASSLIRGGNTQYF.

V is TRBV6-1 and J is TRBJ1-3; D possibly corresponds to TRBD1 (6 bases). The CDR3 is 14 amino acids. V lost 7 bases to trimming and J lost 1 base, with 11 bases between them. Germline V gene lookup returns CDR1 MNHNS and CDR2 SASEGT. The DNA for the CDR3 is TGTGCCAGCATTGCCGACAGGTCTGGAAACACCATATATTTT. It codes for CASIADRSGNTIYF.

V usage is TRBV15 and J usage is TRBJ2-7, with 7 bases aligning to TRBD1. There are 14 residues in the CDR3. Germline lookup yields CDR1 LNHNV and CDR2 YYDKDF (reference sequence). V was pared by 5 bases and J by 4 bases, with 8 bases of the junction left unmatched. This CDR3 is CATSLRQGPYEQYF. The DNA of the CDR3 is TGTGCCACCAGCCTACGACAGGGACCTTACGAGCAGTACTTC.

The chain carries TRBV6-1 and TRBJ1-4; 9 bases fit TRBD1. The CDR3 is 13 amino acids. The germline V gene has CDR1 MNHNS and CDR2 SASEGT. Trimming took 6 bases from V and 8 from J; bases not matched to a gene: 4. CDR3 protein: CASSRTGDEKLFF. CDR3 DNA sequence: TGTGCCAGCAGCCGGACAGGGGACGAAAAACTGTTTTTT.

This clone has only a few counts. The CDR3: CASSPLGPVGKAFF. CDR3 bases: TGTGCCAGCAGCCCACTCGGCCCTGTTGGGAAAGCTTTCTTT. This chain links TRBV11-2 with TRBJ1-1; D is ambiguous. This CDR3 comprises 14 residues. Germline lookup yields CDR1 SGHAT and CDR2 FQNNGV. The ends were cut back, 5 bases at V and 9 bases at J, with 19 bases in the middle.

This chain connects TRBV18 to TRBJ2-5, with D tentatively TRBD1 (5 bases). CDR3 size: 12 residues. Trimming cost V 6 bases and J 5 bases, with 10 bases left between them. CDR1 KGHSH and CDR2 LQKENI come from the germline V gene. CDR3 protein: CASSRAGETQYF. CDR3 sequence (DNA): TGTGCCAGCTCCAGGGCAGGGGAGACCCAGTACTTC.

The gene calls are TRBV5-1 and TRBJ2-1; 11 bases are a match to TRBD2. Germline trimming cut 4 bases from V and 8 bases from J; bases unmatched to any gene: 8. Germline V gene sequence: CDR1 SGHRS, CDR2 YFSETQ. The CDR3 loop spans 15 amino acids. The CDR3 sequence: CASSLGTSGVDEQFF. The CDR3, as DNA: TGCGCCAGCAGCCTGGGGACTAGCGGAGTGGATGAGCAGTTCTTC.

The chain uses TRBV9 and TRBJ1-4; 9 nucleotides line up with TRBD1. CDR1 is SGDLS and CDR2 is YYNGEE in the germline V gene. The CDR3 is 13 residues long. Trimming at V came to 2 bases and at J to 10 bases, leaving 3 bases not matched to a gene. For the CDR3, the DNA is TGTGCCAGCAGCGTTGGACAGGGGCCAAAACTGTTTTTT. Translating gives CASSVGQGPKLFF. Full variable domain (missing parts from reference TRBV9 and TRBJ1-4): DSGVTQTPKHLITATGQRVTLRCSPRSGDLSVYWYQQSLDQGLQFLIQYYNGEERAKGNILERFSAQQFPDLHSELNLSSLELGDSALYFCASSVGQGPKLFFGSGTQLSVL.

V usage is TRBV9 and J usage is TRBJ2-2, with 7 bases matching TRBD1. V was pared by 4 bases and J by 0 bases, with 3 bases of the junction left unmatched. Germline V lookup: CDR1 SGDLS, CDR2 YYNGEE. This CDR3 is 15 amino acids long. The CDR3 is CASSLGGTNTGELFF. Written as DNA, the CDR3 is TGTGCCAGCAGCTTAGGGGGCACGAACACCGGGGAGCTGTTTTTT.

A single count supports this clone. This chain joins TRBV6-1 and TRBJ2-3; D might be TRBD2 (6 bases). Deletions cut 8 bases from V and 5 bases from J, with 20 bases between. CDR3 length equals 15 residues. Germline V gives CDR1 MNHNS, CDR2 SASEGT. CDR3 DNA: TGTGCCAGCCGGAGGATGTCCGCGGGACTAGATACGCAGTATTTT. Translating gives CASRRMSAGLDTQYF.

This clone appeared once. The CDR3 DNA sequence: TGTGCCAGCTCACCGGACATCTTCACCGGGGAGCTGTTTTTT. It yields the protein CASSPDIFTGELFF. V and J are TRBV18 and TRBJ2-2; possibly TRBD1 for D (5 bases). Germline-derived CDR1 and CDR2 are KGHSH and LQKENI. Trimming left V 3 bases short and J 4 bases short, with 9 bases between. CDR3 length: 14 residues.

V gene TRBV30 combines with J gene TRBJ2-1; TRBD1 is a possible D gene (6 bases). Trimming took 0 bases from V and 2 from J, leaving 14 bases between them. This CDR3 spans 16 amino acids. Germline-derived CDR1 and CDR2 are GTSNPN and SVGIG (reference sequence). The CDR3 region is CAWSVPGTKTYNEQFF. CDR3 DNA sequence: TGTGCCTGGAGTGTACCCGGGACAAAAACCTACAATGAGCAGTTCTTC.

With regard to this clone: Different DNA sequences within this sample yield the same CDR3. The genes are TRBV28 and TRBJ2-1; TRBD1 agrees at 7 bases. The CDR3 has 13 residues. After removal of 6 bases from V and 4 bases from J, the junction contained 3 bases not matched to a gene. CDR1 and CDR2 (germline): MDHEN, SYDVKM. The CDR3 here is CASSLDRYNEQFF. The DNA for the CDR3 is TGTGCCAGCAGCCTGGACAGGTACAATGAGCAGTTCTTC. Based on the CDR3 plus reference TRBV28 and TRBJ2-1, the full variable domain is DVKVTQSSRYLVKRTGEKVFLECVQDMDHENMFWYRQDPGLGLRLIYFSYDVKMKEKGDIPEGYSVSREKKERFSLILESASTNQTSMYLCASSLDRYNEQFFGPGTRLTVL.